This T cell receptor (beta chain) was found in a study of cytomegalovirus exposure and HLA in healthy donors. This clone was observed a handful of times. The antigen is undetermined. V lost 6 bases to trimming and J lost 4 bases; unmatched junction nucleotides: 7. CDR1 is MNHNS and CDR2 is SASEGT in the germline V gene. The CDR3 is made up of 15 amino acids. Notes on the study in general: Analyzed later, most CMV-associated TCR beta chains appeared HLA-restricted. The study dropped some indistinguishable V segments, TRBV6-2 and TRBV6-3 among them. Per a prior analysis, the majority of TCR beta V segments were productive roughly 87% or roughly 30% of the time. Links to common viral pathogens appeared, in a later analysis, for several of the most significant clusters.

The PCR had 60 Vbeta and 13 Jbeta primers. Sequencing was performed with immunoSEQ multiplex PCR; in TCRdb, only in-frame clones are kept and a portion is missing. The sample records some 200,000 clones, 75% to 85% being singletons. The sample was PBMCs. The TCR originated in a woman younger than 30 in good health and CMV-seronegative. V is TRBV6-1 and J is TRBJ2-1; 9 nucleotides match TRBD1. CDR3 DNA: TGTGCCAGCAGAGGCGAGACAGGGGGTTACAATGAGCAGTTCTTC. Protein product: CASRGETGGYNEQFF.